The 5 T cell receptor beta chains below were found in one sample sequenced in a study of T cell repertoires in cytomegalovirus infection. TCRdb re-called the reads through MiXCR, storing one row per CDR3 protein. The sample shows about 200,000 distinct CDR3 sequences, 8% to 10% of them seen only once. The source material was PBMCs. The receptors derive from a human donor in good health (CMV status not recorded). Some clones in this sample may be carry-over from other donors' samples.

This clonotype was seen ten or more times. The chain combines TRBV11-2 with TRBJ1-1, with a tentative D call TRBD1 (5 bases). This CDR3 spans 14 amino acids. Deletions cut 4 bases from V and 1 base from J, with 10 bases between. Germline V gene lookup returns CDR1 SGHAT and CDR2 FQNNGV. CDR3 protein: CASSSGPGNTEAFF. The DNA of the CDR3 is TGTGCCAGCAGCTCGGGGCCTGGGAACACTGAAGCTTTCTTT.

A single count supports this clonotype. The chain is built from TRBV2 and TRBJ2-7, with 8 bases matching TRBD2. The CDR3 sequence is 14 residues long. CDR1 and CDR2 (germline): SNHLY, FYNNEI. J lost 1 base, V lost 5 bases, and 4 bases had no gene match. The CDR3 loop is CASSSIAGSYEQYF. The DNA for the CDR3 is TGTGCCAGCAGTTCGATAGCGGGGTCCTACGAGCAGTACTTC.

This clonotype was found many times. This chain uses TRBV7-2 with TRBJ2-4; 11 positions agree with TRBD1. J was trimmed by 10 bases and V by 0 bases; bases with no gene match: 14. Germline-derived CDR1 and CDR2 are SGHTA and FQGNSA. The CDR3 contains 18 residues. The CDR3 is CASSLAGIGTGGKGIQYF. For the CDR3, the DNA is TGTGCCAGCAGCTTAGCGGGTATCGGGACAGGGGGGAAGGGGATTCAGTACTTC.

The rearrangement uses TRBV20-1 and TRBJ2-3; TRBD2 aligns across 9 bases. This CDR3 is built from 15 residues. CDR1 DFQATT and CDR2 SNEGSKA come from the germline V gene (reference sequence). The V gene end was trimmed by 7 bases and the J gene end by 3 bases; junction bases not matched to a gene: 11. CDR3 residues: CSVAKGLAGTDTQYF. The CDR3 DNA sequence: TGCAGTGTCGCAAAGGGGCTAGCGGGAACAGATACGCAGTATTTT.

Ten or more counts support this clonotype. The CDR3 spells CASSLEGLEVGEQFF. In nucleotides, the CDR3 is TGTGCCAGCAGCTTAGAAGGACTAGAGGTGGGTGAGCAGTTCTTC. The chain recombines TRBV11-2 with TRBJ2-1; TRBD2 matches 7 bases. CDR3 size: 15 residues. The germline V gene has CDR1 SGHAT and CDR2 FQNNGV. The J segment lost 9 bases and the V segment lost 0 bases, leaving 8 bases of the junction unmatched.